These 23 T cell receptor beta chains came from one sample sequenced in a study of blood T cells in healthy people across ages (dated by TCRdb to 2013 to 2016). The library was built by means of 5' RACE. The instrument given in TCRdb is Illumina HiSeq 2500. A second about 7 to 11 cycle PCR used a sample-barcoded 5' primer and a J-beta primer mix. Clones were called with MiXCR by TCRdb after fastp trimmed the public reads at Q25, and only in-frame beta chains were retained. Each entry merges the rows of one CDR3 protein and shows their most common DNA and genes. The sample table shows around 750,000 distinct CDR3 sequences, and 53% are seen once. The ten largest clones take up around 41% of the sample. Source material: blood. The receptor set was obtained from a man older than 75 in good health.

V gene TRBV18 combines with J gene TRBJ1-4, with 9 bases matching TRBD1. Germline CDR1 KGHSH, CDR2 LQKENI. V trimming: 5 bases; J trimming: 7 bases; junction bases outside the gene matches: 5. The CDR3 is 14 amino acids. Written as DNA, the CDR3 is TGTGCCAGCTCAGCGGGACAGGGCCGTGAAAAACTGTTTTTT. Translation gives CASSAGQGREKLFF.

The V call is TRBV24-1, the J call TRBJ2-3; D is unclear. Germline V gene lookup returns CDR1 KGHDR and CDR2 SFDVKD. This CDR3 comprises 16 residues. Trimming removed 4 bases at V and 1 base at J, with 14 bases between. The CDR3 DNA reads as TGTGCCACCAGTGACTTAGGTTCCGCCGGCACAGATACGCAGTATTTT. Translating it yields CATSDLGSAGTDTQYF.

Worth noting for this clonotype: The junction departs from germline at one end; a sequencing error may be responsible. The rearrangement links TRBV30 to TRBJ2-1, with D perhaps TRBD1 or TRBD2 (5 bases each). The CDR3 is made up of 14 amino acids. Germline V gives CDR1 GTSNPN, CDR2 SVGIG (reference sequence). CDR3 in amino acids: CAWSRGRSYNEQFF. The CDR3 DNA is TGCGCCTGGAGTCGGGGCCGGTCCTACAATGAGCAGTTCTTC. The complete variable domain, with remaining parts taken from reference TRBV30 and TRBJ2-1, reads SQTIHQWPATLVQPVGSPLSLECTVEGTSNPNLYWYRQAAGRGLQLLFYSVGIGQISSEVPQNLSASRPQDRQFILSSKKLLLSDSGFYLCAWSRGRSYNEQFFGPGTRLTVL.

The rearrangement uses TRBV2 and TRBJ2-7, with 10 bases identical to TRBD2. The CDR3 consists of 15 residues. Germline-derived CDR1 and CDR2 are SNHLY and FYNNEI. The J segment lost 7 bases and the V segment lost 6 bases, leaving 12 bases of the junction unmatched. The CDR3 DNA sequence: TGTGCCAGCAGAGACAGCGGGAGGGGTTACAATGAGCAGTACTTC. Translating gives CASRDSGRGYNEQYF. Filled out from reference TRBV2 and TRBJ2-7, the complete variable domain reads EPEVTQTPSHQVTQMGQEVILRCVPISNHLYFYWYRQILGQKVEFLVSFYNNEISEKSEIFDDQFSVERPDGSNFTLKIRSTKLEDSAMYFCASRDSGRGYNEQYFGPGTRLTVT.

J is TRBJ1-2 and V is TRBV7-8; TRBD1 might be the D (6 bases). The ends were cut back, 5 bases at V and 8 bases at J, with 15 bases in the middle. The CDR3 totals 13 residues. In germline, CDR1 is SGHVS, CDR2 FQNEAQ. DNA of the CDR3: TGTGCCAGCAGCGCCGGCGGGGGGCTAGGCTACACCTTC. It codes for CASSAGGGLGYTF.

The chain carries TRBV6-1 and TRBJ2-5; a possible D gene is TRBD2 (5 bases). This CDR3 is built from 13 residues. V was pared by 0 bases and J by 5 bases, with 7 bases between. CDR1 is MNHNS and CDR2 is SASEGT in the germline V gene. The DNA of the CDR3 is TGTGCCAGCAGTGAAGCCCCGGGGGAGACCCAGTACTTC. Translated, it gives CASSEAPGETQYF.

J is TRBJ2-3 and V is TRBV20-1; the match to TRBD1 covers 10 bases. J lost 4 bases, V lost 6 bases, and 4 bases had no gene match. CDR1 is DFQATT and CDR2 is SNEGSKA in the germline V gene (reference sequence). The CDR3 runs to 13 residues. This CDR3 reads CSAKTGGADTQYF. In nucleotides, the CDR3 is TGCAGTGCCAAGACAGGGGGCGCAGATACGCAGTATTTT.

This clonotype came up a few times. The V gene is TRBV29-1, the J gene TRBJ2-1; 8 bases map to TRBD1. CDR3 length: 15 amino acids. With 7 bases clipped from V and 0 bases from J, the junction kept 8 bases outside the gene matches. CDR1 and CDR2 from the germline V gene are SQVTM and ANQGSEA. The CDR3 is CSATGDTVSYNEQFF. The CDR3 DNA is TGCAGCGCGACAGGGGATACCGTCTCCTACAATGAGCAGTTCTTC.

The chain uses TRBV20-1 and TRBJ2-7, with TRBD2 identical over 10 bases. Looked up from germline, CDR1 is DFQATT and CDR2 is SNEGSKA (reference sequence). The V gene end was trimmed by 8 bases and the J gene end by 2 bases; junction bases not matched to a gene: 6. The CDR3 sequence is 13 residues long. Here the CDR3 reads CSLITSGAYEQYF. Here the CDR3 DNA reads TGCAGTCTAATAACTAGCGGGGCCTACGAGCAGTACTTC.

This clonotype was observed a single time. The chain links TRBV5-1 to TRBJ2-1, with 7 bases aligning to TRBD2. From germline, CDR1 is SGHRS and CDR2 YFSETQ. This CDR3 comprises 16 residues. V trimming: 4 bases; J trimming: 0 bases; junction bases outside the gene matches: 7. The CDR3 here is CASSKPAGNSYNEQFF. As DNA, the CDR3 is TGCGCCAGCAGCAAACCAGCGGGGAACTCCTACAATGAGCAGTTCTTC.

Worth noting for this clonotype: The junction departs from the called germline gene at one end, perhaps through a read error. The chain carries TRBV12-3 or TRBV12-4 and TRBJ2-1; D gene uncertain. The CDR3 is 12 amino acids. CDR3: CAGSPLYNEQFF. CDR3 nucleotide sequence: TGTGCCGGCAGCCCTTTATACAATGAGCAGTTCTTC.

This clonotype was picked up a small number of times. The CDR3 protein is CASDKGREAYNEQFF. CDR3 sequence (DNA): TGTGCCAGCGATAAGGGCCGGGAAGCCTACAATGAGCAGTTCTTC. The chain links TRBV9 to TRBJ2-1; possible D gene TRBD2, 5 bases. V was shortened by 7 bases and J by 2 bases, with 16 bases between the two germline ends. Germline lookup yields CDR1 SGDLS and CDR2 YYNGEE. CDR3 length equals 15 residues. Filled out from reference TRBV9 and TRBJ2-1, the complete variable domain reads DSGVTQTPKHLITATGQRVTLRCSPRSGDLSVYWYQQSLDQGLQFLIQYYNGEERAKGNILERFSAQQFPDLHSELNLSSLELGDSALYFCASDKGREAYNEQFFGPGTRLTVL.

Turning to this clonotype: The junction departs from the called germline gene at one end, perhaps through a read error. This chain links TRBV7-9 with TRBJ2-7; no definite D call. This CDR3 spans 12 amino acids. CDR1 and CDR2 from the germline V gene are SEHNR and FQNEAQ (reference sequence). Written as DNA, the CDR3 is TGTGCCGGCAGCTTAGTTGGTTCCGAGCAGTACTTC. Translating gives CAGSLVGSEQYF. Filled out from reference TRBV7-9 and TRBJ2-7, the complete variable domain reads DTGVSQNPRHKITKRGQNVTFRCDPISEHNRLYWYRQTLGQGPEFLTYFQNEAQLEKSRLLSDRFSAERPKGSFSTLEIQRTEQGDSAMYLCAGSLVGSEQYFGPGTRLTVT.

Many counts were recorded for this clonotype. The chain uses TRBV7-2 and TRBJ2-5; D gene ambiguous. Germline V gene data show CDR1 as SGHTA and CDR2 as FQGNSA. The ends were cut back, 5 bases at V and 2 bases at J, with 12 bases in the middle. CDR3 length equals 14 residues. The CDR3 nucleotides read TGTGCCAGCAGCCCCGGACGGATTCAAGAGACCCAGTACTTC. Translated: CASSPGRIQETQYF.

Comment on this clonotype: This may stem from a read error, because a much larger clone lies one nucleotide away. The chain is built from TRBV29-1 and TRBJ2-5, with a possible D match to TRBD1 (5 bases). This CDR3 is built from 12 residues. V lost 5 bases and J lost 4, with 11 bases in between. Germline-derived CDR1 and CDR2 are SQVTM and ANQGSEA. CDR3 DNA: TGCAGCGTTCAGGGTGACGCAGAGACCCAGTACTTC. Translating gives CSVQGDAETQYF.

J is TRBJ2-1 and V is TRBV10-3; weak D call: TRBD2 (6 bases). The DNA end lines up better with TRBJ2-7; the J call may be wrong. CDR3 length: 14 residues. Germline V gene lookup returns CDR1 ENHRY and CDR2 SYGVKD. The CDR3 loop reads CAISESTLGGEQYF. The DNA for the CDR3 is TGTGCCATCAGTGAGTCGACCTTGGGGGGTGAGCAGTACTTC.

This clonotype was seen a handful of times. The J gene is TRBJ2-2, the V gene TRBV20-1; possible D gene TRBD1, 5 bases. The CDR3 consists of 15 residues. Trimming took 3 bases from V and 5 from J, leaving 16 bases between them. The germline V gene encodes CDR1 DFQATT and CDR2 SNEGSKA (reference sequence). CDR3 sequence: CSARTADRPTGELFF. Written as DNA, the CDR3 is TGCAGTGCTAGGACCGCCGACAGACCTACCGGGGAGCTGTTTTTT.

This clonotype was picked up one time. The chain is built from TRBV27 and TRBJ1-5; 7 bases fit TRBD1. V gave up 6 bases and J gave up 2 bases; unmatched junction bases: 7. The CDR3 spans 15 residues. The germline gives CDR1 MNHEY, CDR2 SMNVEV (reference sequence). The chain's CDR3 is CASSHDRERNQPQHF. CDR3 in DNA: TGTGCCAGCAGCCACGACAGGGAGCGCAATCAGCCCCAGCATTTT.

The genes are TRBV11-2 and TRBJ2-3, with TRBD2 matching over 10 bases. The V gene end was trimmed by 1 base and the J gene end by 14 bases; junction bases not matched to a gene: 15. Germline-derived CDR1 and CDR2 are SGHAT and FQNNGV. This CDR3 region has 16 residues. This CDR3 is CASSLVPAGGHRYAYF. Written as DNA, the CDR3 is TGTGCCAGCAGCTTAGTTCCAGCGGGAGGGCACAGATACGCGTATTTT. The whole variable domain, filled in from reference TRBV11-2 and TRBJ2-3, reads EAGVAQSPRYKIIEKRQSVAFWCNPISGHATLYWYQQILGQGPKLLIQFQNNGVVDDSQLPKDRFSAERLKGVDSTLKIQPAKLEDSAVYLCASSLVPAGGHRYAYFGPGTRLTVL.

The chain couples TRBV11-1 to TRBJ2-1; D is possibly TRBD2 (6 bases). Germline V gene data show CDR1 as SGHAT and CDR2 as FQDESV (reference sequence). This CDR3 spans 12 amino acids. V lost 5 bases and J 8 bases, leaving 10 bases between the germline ends. The CDR3 protein is CASSTPSDEQFF. DNA of the CDR3: TGTGCCAGCAGCACCCCTAGCGATGAGCAGTTCTTC.

The chain carries TRBV20-1 and TRBJ2-5, with 10 bases matching TRBD2. Germline values: CDR1 DFQATT, CDR2 SNEGSKA (reference sequence). V lost 3 bases, J lost 2 bases, and 9 bases stayed unmatched. The CDR3 sequence is 16 residues long. Here the CDR3 DNA reads TGCAGTGCTAGGAGGGAACTAGCGGGACTTCAAGAGACCCAGTACTTC. It encodes CSARRELAGLQETQYF.

The gene calls are TRBV11-2 and TRBJ2-4; 9 bases map to TRBD1. The CDR3 covers 15 residues. The germline V gene encodes CDR1 SGHAT and CDR2 FQNNGV. Unmatched junction bases numbered 10, after V lost 1 base and J lost 12 bases. The CDR3: CASSLGDRVGETQYF. In nucleotides, the CDR3 is TGTGCCAGCAGCTTAGGGGACAGGGTGGGGGAGACTCAGTACTTC.

The V and J genes are TRBV5-1 and TRBJ2-3, with TRBD1 matching 7 bases. The V gene's germline CDR1 is SGHRS and CDR2 YFSETQ. The V and J ends lost 0 bases and 14 bases, in that order; junction bases with no gene match: 12. This CDR3 has 14 amino acids. In DNA form, the CDR3 reads TGCGCCAGCAGCTTGGAAGGGGGCCTCGGATACGCGTATTTT. Its protein is CASSLEGGLGYAYF.